This T cell receptor (beta chain) is drawn from a study of T cell changes during pregnancy in multiple sclerosis. Clones were read by immunoSEQ multiplex PCR, and TCRdb kept only the in-frame ones, dropping some. The sample contains about 60,000 clones, 93% of which appear only once. Germline V gives CDR1 MGHRA, CDR2 YSYEKL. The CDR3 sequence is 14 residues long. Trimming took 2 bases from V and 3 from J, leaving 8 bases between them. The clonotype originates from a female donor with multiple sclerosis, enrolled in a pregnancy study. The starting material was CD8+ T cells from peripheral blood mononuclear cells, obtained in the second trimester of pregnancy. This chain links TRBV4-1 with TRBJ2-1; no definite D call. The CDR3 sequence: CASSQTTGYNEQFF. The CDR3 DNA reads TGCGCCAGCAGCCAAACGACGGGCTACAATGAGCAGTTCTTC.